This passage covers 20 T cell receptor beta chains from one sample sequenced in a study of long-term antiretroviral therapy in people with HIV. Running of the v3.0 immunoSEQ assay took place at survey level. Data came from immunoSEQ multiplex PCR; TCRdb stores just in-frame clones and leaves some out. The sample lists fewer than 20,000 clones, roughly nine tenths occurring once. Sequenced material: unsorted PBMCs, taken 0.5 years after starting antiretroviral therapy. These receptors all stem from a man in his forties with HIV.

CDR3 in amino acids: CASSGTTATNEKLFF. CDR3 nucleotide sequence: TGTGCCAGTAGCGGGACTACTGCAACTAATGAAAAACTGTTTTTT. V gene TRBV19 combines with J gene TRBJ1-4; perhaps TRBD1 as D (5 bases). The CDR3 totals 15 residues. V dropped 6 bases and J dropped 0 bases, with 11 bases sitting between them. Germline V CDR1 and CDR2: LNHDA, SQIVND (reference sequence).

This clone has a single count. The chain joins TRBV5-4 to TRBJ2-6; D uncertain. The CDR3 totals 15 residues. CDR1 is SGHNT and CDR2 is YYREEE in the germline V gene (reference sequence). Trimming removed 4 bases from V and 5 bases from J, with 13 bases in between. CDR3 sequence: CASSPGNHWANVLTF. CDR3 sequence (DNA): TGTGCCAGCAGCCCCGGTAATCATTGGGCCAACGTCCTGACTTTC.

As DNA, the CDR3 is TGCGCCAGCAGCCAAGATTATCGGCAGAACTATGGCTACACCTTC. This codes for CASSQDYRQNYGYTF. This chain links TRBV4-3 with TRBJ1-2; D uncertain. Between the trimmed V and J ends, which lost 0 bases and 2 bases, there was a span of 10 bases. Germline assignment: CDR1 LGHNA and CDR2 YSLEER. The CDR3 consists of 15 residues.

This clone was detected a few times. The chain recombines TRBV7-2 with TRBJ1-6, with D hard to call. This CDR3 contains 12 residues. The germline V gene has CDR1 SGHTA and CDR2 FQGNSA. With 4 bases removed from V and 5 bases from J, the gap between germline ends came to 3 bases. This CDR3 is CASSSDNSPLHF. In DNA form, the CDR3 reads TGTGCCAGCAGCTCAGATAATTCACCCCTCCACTTT. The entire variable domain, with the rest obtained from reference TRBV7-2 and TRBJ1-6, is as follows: GAGVSQSPSNKVTEKGKDVELRCDPISGHTALYWYRQSLGQGLEFLIYFQGNSAPDKSGLPSDRFSAERTGGSVSTLTIQRTQQEDSAVYLCASSSDNSPLHFGNGTRLTVT.

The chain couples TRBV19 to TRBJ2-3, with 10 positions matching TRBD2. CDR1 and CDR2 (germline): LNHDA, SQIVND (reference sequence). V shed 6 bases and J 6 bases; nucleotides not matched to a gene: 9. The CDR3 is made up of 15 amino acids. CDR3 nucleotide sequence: TGTGCCAGTAGCCCCAGCGGGGGGGCAGGTGATACGCAGTATTTT. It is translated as CASSPSGGAGDTQYF.

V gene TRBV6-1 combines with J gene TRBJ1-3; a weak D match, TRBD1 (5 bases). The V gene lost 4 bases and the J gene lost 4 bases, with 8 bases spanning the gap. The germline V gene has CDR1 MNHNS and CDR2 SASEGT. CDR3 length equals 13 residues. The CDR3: CASSAGSGNTIYF. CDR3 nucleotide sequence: TGTGCCAGCAGTGCAGGGTCCGGAAACACCATATATTTT.

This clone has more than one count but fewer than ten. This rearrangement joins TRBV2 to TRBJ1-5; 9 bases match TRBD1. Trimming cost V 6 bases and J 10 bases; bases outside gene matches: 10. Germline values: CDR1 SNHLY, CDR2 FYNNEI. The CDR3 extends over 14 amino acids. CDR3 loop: CASRAGTGKGPQHF. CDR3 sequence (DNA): TGTGCCAGCAGGGCCGGGACAGGGAAGGGACCCCAGCATTTT.

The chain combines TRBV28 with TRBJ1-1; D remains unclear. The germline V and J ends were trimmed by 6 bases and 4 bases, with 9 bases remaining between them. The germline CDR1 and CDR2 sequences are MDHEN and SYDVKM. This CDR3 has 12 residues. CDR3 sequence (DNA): TGTGCCAGCAGGGACGCAAGCACTGAAGCTTTCTTT. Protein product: CASRDASTEAFF.

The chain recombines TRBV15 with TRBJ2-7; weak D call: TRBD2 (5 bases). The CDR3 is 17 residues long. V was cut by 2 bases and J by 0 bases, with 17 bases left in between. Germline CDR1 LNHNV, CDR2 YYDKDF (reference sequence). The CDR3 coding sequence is TGTGCCACCAGCAGACGGAGGCCAGGATCACCCTCCTACGAGCAGTACTTC. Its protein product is CATSRRRPGSPSYEQYF.

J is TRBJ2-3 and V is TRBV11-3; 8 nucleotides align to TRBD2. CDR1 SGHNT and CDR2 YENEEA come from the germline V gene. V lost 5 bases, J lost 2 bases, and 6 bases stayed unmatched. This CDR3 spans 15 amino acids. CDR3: CASSGSGGNTDTQYF. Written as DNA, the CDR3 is TGTGCCAGCAGCGGAAGCGGGGGCAACACAGATACGCAGTATTTT.

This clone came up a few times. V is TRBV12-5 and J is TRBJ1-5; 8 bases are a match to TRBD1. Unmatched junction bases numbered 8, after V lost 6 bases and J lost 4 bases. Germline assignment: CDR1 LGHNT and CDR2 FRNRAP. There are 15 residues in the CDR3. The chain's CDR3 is CASGTGQGENQPQHF. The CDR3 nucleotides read TGTGCTAGTGGGACCGGACAGGGCGAGAATCAGCCCCAGCATTTT.

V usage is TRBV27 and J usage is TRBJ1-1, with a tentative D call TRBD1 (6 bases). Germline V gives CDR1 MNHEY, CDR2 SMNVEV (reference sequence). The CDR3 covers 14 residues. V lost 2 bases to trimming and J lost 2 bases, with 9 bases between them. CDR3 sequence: CASSLTGYNTEAFF. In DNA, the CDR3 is TGTGCCAGCAGTTTAACAGGGTATAACACTGAAGCTTTCTTT.

CDR3 nucleotides: TGTGCCAGCAGCTCGGCGGGGATCATCAATGAGCAGTTCTTC. Protein: CASSSAGIINEQFF. V usage is TRBV5-4 and J usage is TRBJ2-1; D possibly corresponds to TRBD2 (6 bases). CDR1 SGHNT and CDR2 YYREEE come from the germline V gene (reference sequence). Trimming shortened V by 3 bases and J by 6 bases, and 13 bases separated the two germline ends. The CDR3 has 14 residues.

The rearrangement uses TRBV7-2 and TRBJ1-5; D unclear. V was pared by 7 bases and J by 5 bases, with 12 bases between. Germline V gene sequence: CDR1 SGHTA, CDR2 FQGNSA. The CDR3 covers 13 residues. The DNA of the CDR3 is TGTGCCAGCACCATCCTGAAGGATCAGCCCCAGCATTTT. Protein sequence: CASTILKDQPQHF. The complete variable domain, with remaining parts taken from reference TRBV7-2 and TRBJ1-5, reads GAGVSQSPSNKVTEKGKDVELRCDPISGHTALYWYRQSLGQGLEFLIYFQGNSAPDKSGLPSDRFSAERTGGSVSTLTIQRTQQEDSAVYLCASTILKDQPQHFGDGTRLSIL.

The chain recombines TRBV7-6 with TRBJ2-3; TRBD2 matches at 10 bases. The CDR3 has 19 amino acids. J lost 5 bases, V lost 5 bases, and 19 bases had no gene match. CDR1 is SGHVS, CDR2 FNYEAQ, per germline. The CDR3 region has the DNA TGTGCCAGCAGCCTAACCACCAAAGGTAGCGGGGGGACCCGAGATACGCAGTATTTT. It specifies CASSLTTKGSGGTRDTQYF.

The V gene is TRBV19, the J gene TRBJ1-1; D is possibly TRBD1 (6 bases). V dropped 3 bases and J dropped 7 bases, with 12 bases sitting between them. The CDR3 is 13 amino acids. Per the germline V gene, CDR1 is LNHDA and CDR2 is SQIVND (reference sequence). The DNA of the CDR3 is TGTGCCAGTAGTATGTGGACAGAAGTTGAAGCTTTCTTT. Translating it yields CASSMWTEVEAFF. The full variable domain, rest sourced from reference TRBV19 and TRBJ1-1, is DGGITQSPKYLFRKEGQNVTLSCEQNLNHDAMYWYRQDPGQGLRLIYYSQIVNDFQKGDIAEGYSVSREKKESFPLTVTSAQKNPTAFYLCASSMWTEVEAFFGQGTRLTVV.

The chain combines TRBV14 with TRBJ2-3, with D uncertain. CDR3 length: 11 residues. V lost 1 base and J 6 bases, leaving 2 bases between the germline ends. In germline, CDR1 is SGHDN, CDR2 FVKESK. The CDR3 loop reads CASSQGDTQYF. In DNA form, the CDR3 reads TGTGCCAGCAGCCAAGGGGATACGCAGTATTTT.

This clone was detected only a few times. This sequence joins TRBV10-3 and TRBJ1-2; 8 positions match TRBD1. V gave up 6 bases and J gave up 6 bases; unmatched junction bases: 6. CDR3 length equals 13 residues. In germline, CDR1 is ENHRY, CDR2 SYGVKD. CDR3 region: CAIRADRGDGYTF. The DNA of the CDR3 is TGTGCCATCAGGGCTGACAGGGGAGATGGCTACACCTTC.

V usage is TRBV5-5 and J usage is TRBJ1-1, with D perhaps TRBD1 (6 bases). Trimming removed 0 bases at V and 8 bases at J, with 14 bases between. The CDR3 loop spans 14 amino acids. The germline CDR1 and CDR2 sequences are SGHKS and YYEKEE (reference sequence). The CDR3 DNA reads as TGTGCCAGCAGCTTGGTCAACAGGGCTGAAGAAGCTTTCTTT. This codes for CASSLVNRAEEAFF. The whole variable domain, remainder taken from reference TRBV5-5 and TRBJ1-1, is DAGVTQSPTHLIKTRGQQVTLRCSPISGHKSVSWYQQVLGQGPQFIFQYYEKEERGRGNFPDRFSARQFPNYSSELNVNALLLGDSALYLCASSLVNRAEEAFFGQGTRLTVV.

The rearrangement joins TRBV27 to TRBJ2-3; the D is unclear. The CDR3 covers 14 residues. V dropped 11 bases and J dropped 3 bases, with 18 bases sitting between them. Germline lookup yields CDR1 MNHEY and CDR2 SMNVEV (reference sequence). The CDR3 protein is CASARSAPTDTQYF. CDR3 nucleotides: TGTGCCTCAGCAAGGTCTGCACCTACAGATACGCAGTATTTT.